This T cell receptor beta chain was identified during a study of T cells in Graves' hyperthyroidism and ophthalmopathy. The wider study: Once the initial diagnosis was made, peripheral blood was obtained before any treatment.

General study results and limits: A median around six months before onset, the model predicted ophthalmopathy.

RNA transcripts yielded amplified TCR beta CDR3 regions. A first-round RT-PCR of the TCR CDR3 used the HTBI primer set. Each CDR3 protein gets one entry after TCRdb re-called the multiplex PCR reads with MiXCR. Here the sample spans approximately 560,000 distinct CDR3 sequences, 15% to 17% being singletons. J lost 6 bases, V lost 4 bases, and 13 bases had no gene match. CDR1 and CDR2 from the germline V gene are MGHRA and YSYEKL. The CDR3 runs to 16 residues. Many counts were recorded for this clonotype. Its antigen is as yet unknown. V and J are TRBV4-1 and TRBJ2-7; 9 nucleotides align to TRBD2. Sequencing was done on a sample of blood. The source of this sequence is a woman aged 30 to 39 with Graves' hyperthyroidism. The CDR3: CASSRPGVAGVGEQYF. The CDR3 region has the DNA TGCGCCAGCAGCCGACCCGGGGTAGCGGGAGTGGGCGAGCAGTACTTC.